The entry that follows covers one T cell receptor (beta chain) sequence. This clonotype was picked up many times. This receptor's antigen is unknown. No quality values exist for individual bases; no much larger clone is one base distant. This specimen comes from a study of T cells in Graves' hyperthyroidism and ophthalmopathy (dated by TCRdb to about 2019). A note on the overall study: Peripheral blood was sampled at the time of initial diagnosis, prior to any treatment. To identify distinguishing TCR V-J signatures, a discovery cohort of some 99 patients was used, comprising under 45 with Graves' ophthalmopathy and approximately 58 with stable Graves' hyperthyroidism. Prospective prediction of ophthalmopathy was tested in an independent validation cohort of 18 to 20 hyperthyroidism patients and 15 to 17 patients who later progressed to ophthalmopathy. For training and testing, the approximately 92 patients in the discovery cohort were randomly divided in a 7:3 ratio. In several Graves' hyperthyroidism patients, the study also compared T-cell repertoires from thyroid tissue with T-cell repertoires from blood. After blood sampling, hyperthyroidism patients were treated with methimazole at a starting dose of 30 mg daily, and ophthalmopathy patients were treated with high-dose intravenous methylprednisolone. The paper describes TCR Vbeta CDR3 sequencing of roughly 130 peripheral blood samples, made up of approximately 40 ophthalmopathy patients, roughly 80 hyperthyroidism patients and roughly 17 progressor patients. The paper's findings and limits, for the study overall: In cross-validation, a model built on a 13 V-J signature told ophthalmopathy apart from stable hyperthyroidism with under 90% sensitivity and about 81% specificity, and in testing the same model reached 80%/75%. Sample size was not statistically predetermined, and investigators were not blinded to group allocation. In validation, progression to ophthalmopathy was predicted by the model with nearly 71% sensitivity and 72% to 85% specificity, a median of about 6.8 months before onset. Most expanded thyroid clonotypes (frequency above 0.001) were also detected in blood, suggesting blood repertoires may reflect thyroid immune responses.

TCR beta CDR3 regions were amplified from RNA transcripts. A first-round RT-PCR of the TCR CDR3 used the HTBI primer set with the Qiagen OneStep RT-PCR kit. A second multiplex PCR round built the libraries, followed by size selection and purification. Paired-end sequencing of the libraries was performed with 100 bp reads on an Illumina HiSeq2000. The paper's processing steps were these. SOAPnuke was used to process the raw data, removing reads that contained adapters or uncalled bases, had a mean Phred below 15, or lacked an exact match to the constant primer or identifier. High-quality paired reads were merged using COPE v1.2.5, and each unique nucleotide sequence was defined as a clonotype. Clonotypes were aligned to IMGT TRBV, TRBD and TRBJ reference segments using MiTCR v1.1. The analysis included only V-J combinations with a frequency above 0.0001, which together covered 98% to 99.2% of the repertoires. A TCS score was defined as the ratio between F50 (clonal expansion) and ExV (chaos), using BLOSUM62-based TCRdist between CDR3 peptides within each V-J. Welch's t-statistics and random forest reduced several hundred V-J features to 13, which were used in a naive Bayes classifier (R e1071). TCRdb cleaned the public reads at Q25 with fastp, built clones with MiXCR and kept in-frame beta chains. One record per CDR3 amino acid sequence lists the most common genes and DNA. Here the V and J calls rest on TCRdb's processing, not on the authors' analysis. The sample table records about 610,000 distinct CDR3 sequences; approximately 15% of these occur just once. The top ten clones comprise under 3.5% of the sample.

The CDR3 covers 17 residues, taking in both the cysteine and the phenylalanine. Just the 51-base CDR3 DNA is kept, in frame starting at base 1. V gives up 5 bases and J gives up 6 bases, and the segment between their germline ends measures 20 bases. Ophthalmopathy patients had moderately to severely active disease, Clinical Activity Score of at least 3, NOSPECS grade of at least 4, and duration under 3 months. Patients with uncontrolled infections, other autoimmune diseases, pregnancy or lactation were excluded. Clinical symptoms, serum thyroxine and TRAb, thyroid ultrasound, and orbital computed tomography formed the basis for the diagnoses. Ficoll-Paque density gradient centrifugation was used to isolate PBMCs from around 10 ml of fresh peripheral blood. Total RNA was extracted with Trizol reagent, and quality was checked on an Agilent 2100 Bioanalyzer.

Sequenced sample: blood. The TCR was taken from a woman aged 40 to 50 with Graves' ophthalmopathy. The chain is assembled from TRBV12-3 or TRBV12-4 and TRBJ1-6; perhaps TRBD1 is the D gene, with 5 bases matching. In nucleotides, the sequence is TGTGCCAGCAGTCCCGGGACCCGCCATGGGAGTAATTCACCCCTCCACTTT. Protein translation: CASSPGTRHGSNSPLHF.